This entry describes one T cell receptor beta chain. This CDR3 spans 16 amino acids. Per the germline V gene, CDR1 is MDHEN and CDR2 is SYDVKM. This entry is derived from a study of shared clonotypes between healthy human individuals. Several immunoSEQ plates held equal portions of the genomic DNA taken from each subset. The repertoire was sequenced with immunoSEQ multiplex PCR; TCRdb's copy has only in-frame clones and lacks some. The data contain some 500,000 clones, 90% to 96% of them singletons. This sequence was found in a woman aged 25-40 years in good health. Sample: naive CD4+ T cells sorted from blood. The subset was: CD45RA+ positively selected. This rearrangement joins TRBV28 to TRBJ2-5, with 12 bases identical to TRBD2. The J call may be wrong; the DNA end is better matched by TRBJ2-7. The CDR3 here is CASSPGLAGRSYEQYF. CDR3 DNA: TGTGCCAGCAGCCCCGGACTAGCGGGGAGGTCCTACGAGCAGTACTTC.